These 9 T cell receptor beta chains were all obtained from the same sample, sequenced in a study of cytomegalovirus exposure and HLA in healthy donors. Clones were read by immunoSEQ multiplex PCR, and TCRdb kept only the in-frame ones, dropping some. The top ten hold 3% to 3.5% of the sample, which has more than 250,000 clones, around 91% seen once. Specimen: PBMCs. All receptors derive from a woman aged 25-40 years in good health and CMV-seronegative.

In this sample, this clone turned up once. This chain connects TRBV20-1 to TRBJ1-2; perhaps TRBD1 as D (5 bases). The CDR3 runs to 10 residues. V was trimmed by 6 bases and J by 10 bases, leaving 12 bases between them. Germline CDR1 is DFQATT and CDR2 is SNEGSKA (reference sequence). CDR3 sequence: CSATTGDYTF. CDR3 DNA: TGCAGTGCGACTACAGGAGACTACACCTTC.

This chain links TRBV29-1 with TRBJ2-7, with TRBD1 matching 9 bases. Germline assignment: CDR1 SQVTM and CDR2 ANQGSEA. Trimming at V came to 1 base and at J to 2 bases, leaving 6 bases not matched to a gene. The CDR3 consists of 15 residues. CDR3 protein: CSVEVGTGRAYEQYF. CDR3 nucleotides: TGCAGCGTTGAAGTGGGGACAGGGAGGGCCTACGAGCAGTACTTC.

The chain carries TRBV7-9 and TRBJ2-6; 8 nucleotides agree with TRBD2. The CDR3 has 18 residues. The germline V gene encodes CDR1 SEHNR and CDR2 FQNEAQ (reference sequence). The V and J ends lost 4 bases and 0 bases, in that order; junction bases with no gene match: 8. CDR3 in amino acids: CASSSGLAGSSGANVLTF. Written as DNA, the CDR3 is TGTGCCAGCAGCTCAGGACTAGCCGGGAGCTCTGGGGCCAACGTCCTGACTTTC.

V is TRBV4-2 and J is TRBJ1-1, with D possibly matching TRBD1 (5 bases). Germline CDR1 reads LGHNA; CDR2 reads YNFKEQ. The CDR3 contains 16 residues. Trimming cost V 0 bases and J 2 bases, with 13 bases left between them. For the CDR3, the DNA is TGTGCCAGCAGCCAAGATCATTTCGGGGCCAACACTGAAGCTTTCTTT. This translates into CASSQDHFGANTEAFF.

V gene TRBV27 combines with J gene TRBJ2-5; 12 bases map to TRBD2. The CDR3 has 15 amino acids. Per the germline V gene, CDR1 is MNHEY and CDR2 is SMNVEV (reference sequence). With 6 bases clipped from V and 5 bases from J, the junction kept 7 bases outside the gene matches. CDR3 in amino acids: CASSKSSGRAETQYF. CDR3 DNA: TGTGCCAGCAGCAAATCTAGCGGGAGGGCTGAGACCCAGTACTTC.

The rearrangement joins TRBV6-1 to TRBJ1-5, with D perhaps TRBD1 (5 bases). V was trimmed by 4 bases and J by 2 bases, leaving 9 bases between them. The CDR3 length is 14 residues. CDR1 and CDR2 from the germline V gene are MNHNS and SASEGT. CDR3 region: CASSGGLGNQPQHF. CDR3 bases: TGTGCCAGCAGTGGGGGCTTGGGCAATCAGCCCCAGCATTTT.

The CDR3 bases are TGTGCCAGCAGCGCCGGGACAGGGGAAGTGGACGAGCAGTACTTC. It is translated as CASSAGTGEVDEQYF. The V call is TRBV9, the J call TRBJ2-7, with 10 bases lining up with TRBD1. Per the germline V gene, CDR1 is SGDLS and CDR2 is YYNGEE. This CDR3 is built from 15 residues. Trimming removed 3 bases from V and 5 bases from J; junction bases left unmatched: 8.

The CDR3: CASSEAVGGVGGYTF. The CDR3 DNA reads TGTGCCAGCAGTGAAGCGGTAGGGGGCGTCGGAGGCTACACCTTC. The V call is TRBV6-1, the J call TRBJ1-2, with TRBD1 matching 7 bases. This CDR3 has 15 amino acids. V lost 0 bases to trimming and J lost 8 bases; unmatched junction nucleotides: 9. In germline, CDR1 is MNHNS, CDR2 SASEGT.

Here the CDR3 reads CASSMGLAYEQYF. The CDR3, as DNA: TGTGCCAGCTCGATGGGATTGGCTTACGAGCAGTACTTC. This rearrangement joins TRBV21-1 to TRBJ2-7. TRBV21-1 is classified as a pseudogene. CDR3 length: 13 amino acids.